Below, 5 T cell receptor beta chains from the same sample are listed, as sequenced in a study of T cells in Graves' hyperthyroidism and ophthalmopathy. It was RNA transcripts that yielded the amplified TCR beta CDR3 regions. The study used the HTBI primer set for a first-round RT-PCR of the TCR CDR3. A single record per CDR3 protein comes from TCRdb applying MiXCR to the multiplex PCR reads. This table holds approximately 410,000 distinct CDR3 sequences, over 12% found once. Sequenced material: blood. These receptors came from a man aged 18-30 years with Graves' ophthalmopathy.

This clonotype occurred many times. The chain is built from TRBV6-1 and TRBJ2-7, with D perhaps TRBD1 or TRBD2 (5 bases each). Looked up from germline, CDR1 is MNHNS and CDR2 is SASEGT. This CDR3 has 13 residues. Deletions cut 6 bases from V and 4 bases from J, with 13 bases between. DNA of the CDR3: TGTGCCAGCAGGCGCCGGGACCATTACGAGCAGTACTTC. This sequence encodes CASRRRDHYEQYF.

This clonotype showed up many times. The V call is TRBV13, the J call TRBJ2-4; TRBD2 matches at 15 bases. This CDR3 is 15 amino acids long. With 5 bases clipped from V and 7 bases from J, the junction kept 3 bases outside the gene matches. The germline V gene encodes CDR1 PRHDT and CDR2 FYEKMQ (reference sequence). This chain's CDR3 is CASSTGLAGGNIQYF. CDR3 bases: TGTGCCAGCAGCACGGGACTAGCGGGAGGTAACATTCAGTACTTC.

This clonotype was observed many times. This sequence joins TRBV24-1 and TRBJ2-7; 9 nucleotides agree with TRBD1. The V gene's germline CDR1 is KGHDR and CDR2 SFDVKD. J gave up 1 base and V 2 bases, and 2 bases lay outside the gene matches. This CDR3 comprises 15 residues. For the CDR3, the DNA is TGTGCCACCAGTGATTGGACAGGGGATTCCTACGAGCAGTACTTC. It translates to CATSDWTGDSYEQYF.

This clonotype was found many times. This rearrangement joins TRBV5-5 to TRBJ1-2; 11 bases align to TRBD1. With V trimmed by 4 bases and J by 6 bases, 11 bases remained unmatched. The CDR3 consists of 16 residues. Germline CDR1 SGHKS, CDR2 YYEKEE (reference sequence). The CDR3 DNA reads TGTGCCAGCAGCCATCTCCGGGACAGGGGGGACCATGGCTACACCTTC. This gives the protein CASSHLRDRGDHGYTF.

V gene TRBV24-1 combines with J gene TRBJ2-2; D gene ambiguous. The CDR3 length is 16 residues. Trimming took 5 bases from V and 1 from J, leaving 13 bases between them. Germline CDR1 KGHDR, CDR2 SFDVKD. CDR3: CATSGPRDGNTGELFF. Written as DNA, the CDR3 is TGTGCCACCAGTGGACCCCGAGACGGGAACACCGGGGAGCTGTTTTTT.